The 3 T cell receptor beta chains presented below share a single source sample, sequenced in a study of identical twins. TCRdb re-derived calls from the 5' RACE reads in MiXCR, one entry per CDR3 protein. This table holds some 690,000 distinct CDR3 sequences, approximately 22% found once. These data were also reused for a study on T cells expressing NK-cell markers.

The sequencing input was PBMCs. The source of these receptors is a woman younger than 30 in good health.

This clonotype was detected only a few times. The chain carries TRBV30 and TRBJ1-2; no definite D call. This CDR3 comprises 14 residues. Germline CDR1 and CDR2: GTSNPN and SVGIG (reference sequence). The V gene lost 3 bases and the J gene lost 4 bases, with 15 bases spanning the gap. CDR3 coding DNA: TGTGCCTGGAGGCCCCCAGCGTCCCTCTATGGCTACACCTTC. Residues: CAWRPPASLYGYTF.

V usage is TRBV20-1 and J usage is TRBJ1-2; TRBD1 matches at 7 bases. Unmatched junction bases numbered 13, after V lost 6 bases and J lost 3 bases. Germline V lookup: CDR1 DFQATT, CDR2 SNEGSKA (reference sequence). The CDR3 has 15 residues. The CDR3 sequence is CSAKRGGGGDYGYTF. The CDR3 DNA follows: TGCAGTGCCAAACGGGGTGGAGGGGGCGACTATGGCTACACCTTC.

This clonotype was observed a handful of times. This sequence joins TRBV6-2 or TRBV6-3 and TRBJ2-6, with a possible D match to TRBD2 (5 bases). The germline V and J ends were trimmed by 4 bases and 1 base, with 8 bases remaining between them. Looked up from germline, CDR1 is MNHEY and CDR2 is SVGEGT. This CDR3 is 15 amino acids long. The CDR3 DNA follows: TGTGCCAGCAGTTCTCGGGGATCTGGGGCCAACGTCCTGACTTTC. Translation: CASSSRGSGANVLTF.